This TCR beta chain was retrieved from a study of blood T cell repertoires in COVID-19. Study details: From the United States, Italy and Spain came samples of acute and convalescent COVID-19.

Participants had their cohort set by participant-reported clinical history. In the 2 weeks before study entry, exposed participants met a COVID-19 case, which was PCR-confirmed or clinician-diagnosed. Per the original data handling: Amplification of reference gene primers was used by the study to estimate nucleated cell counts. TCRdb's table, derived via immunoSEQ multiplex PCR, lists solely in-frame clones and lacks some. Clone size and V and J calls were adopted from that table, with D and trimming inferred from the DNA. Of 250,000 or so clones detected, around 93% appear once; the ten largest clones hold around 2.8%. The germline gives CDR1 SGHAT, CDR2 FQNNGV. This CDR3 spans 15 amino acids. Losses at the gene ends were 5 bases for V and 2 bases for J; bases not matched to a gene: 6.

Material: PBMCs or T cells enriched from blood (not recorded which). V usage is TRBV11-2 and J usage is TRBJ1-3, with 7 bases lining up with TRBD1. This TCR came from a man aged 35 to 55 who had been exposed to COVID-19. CDR3: CASSPQGVAGNTIYF. CDR3 nucleotides: TGTGCCAGCAGCCCGCAGGGGGTTGCTGGAAACACCATATATTTT.